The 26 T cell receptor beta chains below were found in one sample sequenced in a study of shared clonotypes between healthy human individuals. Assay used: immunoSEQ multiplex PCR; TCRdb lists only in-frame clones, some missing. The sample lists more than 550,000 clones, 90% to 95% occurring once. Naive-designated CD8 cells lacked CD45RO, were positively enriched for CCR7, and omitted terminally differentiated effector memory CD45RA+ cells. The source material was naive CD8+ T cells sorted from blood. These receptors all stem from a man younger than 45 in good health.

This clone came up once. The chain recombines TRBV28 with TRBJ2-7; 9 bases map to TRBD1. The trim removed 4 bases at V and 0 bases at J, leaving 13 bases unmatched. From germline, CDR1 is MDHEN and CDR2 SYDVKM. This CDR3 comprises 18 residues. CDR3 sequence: CASSSGTGLIQSSYEQYF. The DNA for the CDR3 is TGTGCCAGCAGTTCCGGGACAGGGTTAATTCAGAGCTCCTACGAGCAGTACTTC.

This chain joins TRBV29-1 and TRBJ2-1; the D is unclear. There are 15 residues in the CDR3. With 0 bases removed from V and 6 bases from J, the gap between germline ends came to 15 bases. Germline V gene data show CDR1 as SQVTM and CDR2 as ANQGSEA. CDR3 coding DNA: TGCAGCGTTGAAGATCCAGGTCGGCCCCTCAATGAGCAGTTCTTC. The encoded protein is CSVEDPGRPLNEQFF.

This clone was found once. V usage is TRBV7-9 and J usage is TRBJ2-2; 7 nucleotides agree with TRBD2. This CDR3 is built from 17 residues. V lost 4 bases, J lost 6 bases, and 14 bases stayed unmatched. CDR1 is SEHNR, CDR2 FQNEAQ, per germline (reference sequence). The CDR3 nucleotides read TGTGCCAGCAGCTCGCCCGCTTGGGTAGCGGGTTCCGGGGAGCTGTTTTTT. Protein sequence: CASSSPAWVAGSGELFF.

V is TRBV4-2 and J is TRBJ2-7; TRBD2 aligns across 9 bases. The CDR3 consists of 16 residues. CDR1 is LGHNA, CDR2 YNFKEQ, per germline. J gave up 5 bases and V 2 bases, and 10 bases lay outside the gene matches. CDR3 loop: CASSQTLAGGRDEQYF. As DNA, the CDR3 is TGTGCCAGCAGCCAAACCCTGGCGGGGGGGCGCGACGAGCAGTACTTC.

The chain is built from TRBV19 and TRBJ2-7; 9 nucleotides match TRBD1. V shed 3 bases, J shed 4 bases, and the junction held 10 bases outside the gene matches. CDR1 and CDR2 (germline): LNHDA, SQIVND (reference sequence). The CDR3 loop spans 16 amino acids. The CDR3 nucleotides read TGTGCCAGTAGTATCTGGACAGGGGAGTTATCGTACGAGCAGTACTTC. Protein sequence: CASSIWTGELSYEQYF.

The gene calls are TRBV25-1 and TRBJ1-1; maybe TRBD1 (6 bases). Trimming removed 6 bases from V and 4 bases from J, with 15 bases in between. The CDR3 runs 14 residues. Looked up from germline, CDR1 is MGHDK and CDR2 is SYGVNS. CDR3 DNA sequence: TGTGCCAGCAGCCTGAGGGGGGCGCCCACTGAAGCTTTCTTT. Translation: CASSLRGAPTEAFF.

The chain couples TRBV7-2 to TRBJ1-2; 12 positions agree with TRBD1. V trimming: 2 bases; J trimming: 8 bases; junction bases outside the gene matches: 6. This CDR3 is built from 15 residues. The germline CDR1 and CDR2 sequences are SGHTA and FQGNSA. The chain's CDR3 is CASSLRGQGAEGYTF. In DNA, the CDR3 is TGTGCCAGCAGCTTAAGGGGACAGGGGGCGGAGGGCTACACCTTC.

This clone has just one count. Here the CDR3 DNA reads TGTGCCAGCAGCTTATCTCCGGGAGGCTCCTACAATGAGCAGTTCTTC. Protein: CASSLSPGGSYNEQFF. The gene calls are TRBV5-8 and TRBJ2-1; 7 bases map to TRBD2. Germline assignment: CDR1 SGHTS and CDR2 YDEGEE. Trimming at V came to 2 bases and at J to 0 bases, leaving 5 bases not matched to a gene. This CDR3 contains 16 residues.

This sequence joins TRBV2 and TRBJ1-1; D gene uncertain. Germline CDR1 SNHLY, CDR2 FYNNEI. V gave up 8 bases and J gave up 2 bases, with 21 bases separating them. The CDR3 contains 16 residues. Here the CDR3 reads CASPSGTPRANTEAFF. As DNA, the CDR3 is TGTGCCAGCCCGTCCGGCACACCTAGGGCAAACACTGAAGCTTTCTTT. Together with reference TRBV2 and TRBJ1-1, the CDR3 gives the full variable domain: EPEVTQTPSHQVTQMGQEVILRCVPISNHLYFYWYRQILGQKVEFLVSFYNNEISEKSEIFDDQFSVERPDGSNFTLKIRSTKLEDSAMYFCASPSGTPRANTEAFFGQGTRLTVV.

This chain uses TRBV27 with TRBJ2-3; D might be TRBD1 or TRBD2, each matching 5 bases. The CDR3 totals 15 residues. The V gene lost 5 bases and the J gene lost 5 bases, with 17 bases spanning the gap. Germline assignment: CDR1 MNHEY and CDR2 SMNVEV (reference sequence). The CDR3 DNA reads TGTGCCAGCAGTCCTGTTAGAGGGGCAGGAGATACGCAGTATTTT. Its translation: CASSPVRGAGDTQYF.

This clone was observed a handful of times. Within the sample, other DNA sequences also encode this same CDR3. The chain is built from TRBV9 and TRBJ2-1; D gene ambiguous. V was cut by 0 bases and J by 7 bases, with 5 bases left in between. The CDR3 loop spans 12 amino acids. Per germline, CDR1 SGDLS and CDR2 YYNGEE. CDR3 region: CASSVASNEQFF. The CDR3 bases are TGTGCCAGCAGCGTAGCTTCGAATGAGCAGTTCTTC.

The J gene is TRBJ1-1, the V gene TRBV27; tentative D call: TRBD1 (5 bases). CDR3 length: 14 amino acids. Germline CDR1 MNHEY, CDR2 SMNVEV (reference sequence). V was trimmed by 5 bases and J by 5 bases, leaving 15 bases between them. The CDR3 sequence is CASSRAGRRTEAFF. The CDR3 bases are TGTGCCAGCAGTAGGGCGGGGCGTCGGACTGAAGCTTTCTTT.

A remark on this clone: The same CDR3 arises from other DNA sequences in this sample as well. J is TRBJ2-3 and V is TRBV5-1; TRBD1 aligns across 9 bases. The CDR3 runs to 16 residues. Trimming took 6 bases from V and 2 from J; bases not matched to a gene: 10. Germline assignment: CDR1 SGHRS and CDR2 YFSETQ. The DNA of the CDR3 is TGCGCCAGCATTTCCGGGACAGGGACATACACAGATACGCAGTATTTT. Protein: CASISGTGTYTDTQYF.

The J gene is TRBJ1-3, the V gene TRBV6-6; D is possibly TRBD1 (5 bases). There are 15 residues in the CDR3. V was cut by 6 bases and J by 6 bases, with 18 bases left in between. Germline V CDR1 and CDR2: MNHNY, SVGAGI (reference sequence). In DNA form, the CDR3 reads TGTGCCAGCAGCTCTGGTGGGGGAAGTATAAACACCATATATTTT. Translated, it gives CASSSGGGSINTIYF.

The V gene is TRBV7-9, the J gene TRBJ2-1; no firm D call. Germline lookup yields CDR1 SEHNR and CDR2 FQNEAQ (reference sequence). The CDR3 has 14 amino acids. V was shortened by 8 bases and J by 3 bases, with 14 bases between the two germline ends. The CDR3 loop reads CASLEGSYYNEQFF. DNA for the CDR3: TGTGCCAGCCTCGAAGGTTCCTACTACAATGAGCAGTTCTTC.

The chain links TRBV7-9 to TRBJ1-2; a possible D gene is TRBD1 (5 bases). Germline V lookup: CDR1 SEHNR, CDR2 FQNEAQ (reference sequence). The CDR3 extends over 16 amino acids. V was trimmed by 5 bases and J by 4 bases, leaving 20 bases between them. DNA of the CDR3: TGTGCCAGCAGCGTAAGGCCCGGACACCCCTTCTATGGCTACACCTTC. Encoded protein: CASSVRPGHPFYGYTF.

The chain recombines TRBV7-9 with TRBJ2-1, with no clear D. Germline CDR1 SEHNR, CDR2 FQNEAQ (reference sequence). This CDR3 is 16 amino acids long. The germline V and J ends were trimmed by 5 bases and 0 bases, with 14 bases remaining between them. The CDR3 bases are TGTGCCAGCAGCCTGGAGACTCTCCGCTCCTACAATGAGCAGTTCTTC. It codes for CASSLETLRSYNEQFF.

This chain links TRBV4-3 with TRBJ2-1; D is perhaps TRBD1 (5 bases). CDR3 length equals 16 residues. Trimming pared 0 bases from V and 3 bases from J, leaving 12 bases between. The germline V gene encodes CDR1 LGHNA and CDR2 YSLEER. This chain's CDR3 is CASSQDRDSYYNEQFF. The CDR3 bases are TGCGCCAGCAGCCAAGATCGAGACAGTTACTACAATGAGCAGTTCTTC.

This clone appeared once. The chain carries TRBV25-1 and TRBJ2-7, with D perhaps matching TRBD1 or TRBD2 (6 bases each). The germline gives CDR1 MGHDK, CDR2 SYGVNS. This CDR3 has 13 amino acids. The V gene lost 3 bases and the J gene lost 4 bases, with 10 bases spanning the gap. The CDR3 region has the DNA TGTGCCAGCAGTGAGGGGGCGGGGTACGAGCAGTACTTC. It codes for CASSEGAGYEQYF.

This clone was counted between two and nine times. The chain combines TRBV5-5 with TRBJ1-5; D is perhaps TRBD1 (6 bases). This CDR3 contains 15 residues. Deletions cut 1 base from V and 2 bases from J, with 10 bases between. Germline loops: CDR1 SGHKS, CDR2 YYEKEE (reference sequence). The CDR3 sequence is CASSLRGTGNQPQHF. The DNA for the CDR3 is TGTGCCAGCAGCTTGAGGGGGACGGGCAATCAGCCCCAGCATTTT.

CDR3 coding DNA: TGTGCCAGCAGTTTTTCTCCTCGACTAGCGGGGACCTACGAGCAGTACTTC. Translated: CASSFSPRLAGTYEQYF. The rearrangement uses TRBV28 and TRBJ2-7; TRBD2 aligns across 11 bases. Losses at the gene ends were 3 bases for V and 2 bases for J; bases not matched to a gene: 9. CDR1 MDHEN and CDR2 SYDVKM come from the germline V gene. There are 17 residues in the CDR3.

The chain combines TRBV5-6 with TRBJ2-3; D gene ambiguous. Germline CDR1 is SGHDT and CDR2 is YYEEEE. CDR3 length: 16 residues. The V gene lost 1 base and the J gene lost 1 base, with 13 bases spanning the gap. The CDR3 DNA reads TGTGCCAGCAGCTTGTCGGGCGGTGTCGGCACAGATACGCAGTATTTT. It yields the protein CASSLSGGVGTDTQYF.

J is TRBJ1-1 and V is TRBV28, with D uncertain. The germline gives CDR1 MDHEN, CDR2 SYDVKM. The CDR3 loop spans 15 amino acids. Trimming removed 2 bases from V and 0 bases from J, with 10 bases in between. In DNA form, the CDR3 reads TGTGCCAGCAGTTTAAGTTTGCAGATGAACACTGAAGCTTTCTTT. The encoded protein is CASSLSLQMNTEAFF.

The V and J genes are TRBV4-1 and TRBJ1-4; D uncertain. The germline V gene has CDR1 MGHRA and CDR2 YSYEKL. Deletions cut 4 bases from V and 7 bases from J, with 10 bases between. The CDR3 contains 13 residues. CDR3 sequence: CASSLVIPEKLFF. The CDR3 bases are TGCGCCAGCAGCCTAGTGATTCCTGAAAAACTGTTTTTT.

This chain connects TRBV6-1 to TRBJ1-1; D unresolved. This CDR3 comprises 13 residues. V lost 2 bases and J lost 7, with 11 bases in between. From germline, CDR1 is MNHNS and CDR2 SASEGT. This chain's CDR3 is CASSEFWGYEAFF. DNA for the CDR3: TGTGCCAGCAGTGAATTTTGGGGTTATGAAGCTTTCTTT.

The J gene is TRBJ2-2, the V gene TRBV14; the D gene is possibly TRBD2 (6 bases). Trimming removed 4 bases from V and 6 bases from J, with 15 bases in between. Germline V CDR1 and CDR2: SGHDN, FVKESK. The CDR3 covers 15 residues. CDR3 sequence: CASSPIIGRPGELFF. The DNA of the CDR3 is TGTGCCAGCAGCCCGATAATCGGGAGACCCGGGGAGCTGTTTTTT.